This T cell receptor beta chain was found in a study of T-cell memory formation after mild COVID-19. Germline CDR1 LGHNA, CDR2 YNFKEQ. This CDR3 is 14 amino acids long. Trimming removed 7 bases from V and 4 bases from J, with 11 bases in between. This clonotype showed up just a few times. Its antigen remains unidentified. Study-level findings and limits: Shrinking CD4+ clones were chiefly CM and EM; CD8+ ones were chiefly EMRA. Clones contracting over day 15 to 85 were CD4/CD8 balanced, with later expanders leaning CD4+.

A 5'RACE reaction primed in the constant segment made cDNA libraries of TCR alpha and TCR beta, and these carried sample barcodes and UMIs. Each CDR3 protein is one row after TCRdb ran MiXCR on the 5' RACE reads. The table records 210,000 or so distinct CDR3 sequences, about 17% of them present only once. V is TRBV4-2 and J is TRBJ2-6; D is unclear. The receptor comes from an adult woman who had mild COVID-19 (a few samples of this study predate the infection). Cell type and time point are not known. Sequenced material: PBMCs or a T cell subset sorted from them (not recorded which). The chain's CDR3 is CASTDPTGANVLTF. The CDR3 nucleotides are TGTGCCAGCACCGACCCCACCGGGGCCAACGTCCTGACTTTC.